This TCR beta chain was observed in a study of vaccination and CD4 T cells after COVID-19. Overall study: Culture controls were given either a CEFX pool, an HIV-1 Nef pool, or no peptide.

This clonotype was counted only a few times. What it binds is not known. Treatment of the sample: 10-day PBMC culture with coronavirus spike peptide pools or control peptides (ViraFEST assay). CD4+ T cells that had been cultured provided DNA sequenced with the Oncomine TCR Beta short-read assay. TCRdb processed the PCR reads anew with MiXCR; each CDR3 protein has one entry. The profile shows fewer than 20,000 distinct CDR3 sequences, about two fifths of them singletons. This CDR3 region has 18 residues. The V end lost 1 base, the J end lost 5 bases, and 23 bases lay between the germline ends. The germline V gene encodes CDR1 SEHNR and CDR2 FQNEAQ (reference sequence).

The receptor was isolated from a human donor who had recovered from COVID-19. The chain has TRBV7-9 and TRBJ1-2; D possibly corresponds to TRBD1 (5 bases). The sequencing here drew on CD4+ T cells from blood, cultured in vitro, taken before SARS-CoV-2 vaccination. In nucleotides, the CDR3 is TGTGCCAGCAGCTTAGTATGGGGCAGGCCTACCAGCACGTATGGCTACACCTTC. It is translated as CASSLVWGRPTSTYGYTF.